These 4 T cell receptor beta chains originate from one sample sequenced in a study of T cells expressing NK-cell markers. Using the 5' RACE reads, TCRdb records one entry per CDR3 protein without DNA. The repertoire table contains about 370,000 distinct CDR3 sequences. The sample taken for sequencing was blood T cells: a sorted CD56 or NKG2C T cell subset, CD4+ or CD8+ T cells, or bulk PBMC T cells (not recorded which). These TCRs come from a woman in her 50s in good health.

This sequence joins TRBV6-1 and TRBJ2-2; TCRdb reports TRBD1, a call that lacks DNA to check it against. The CDR3 is made up of 13 amino acids. CDR1 and CDR2 (germline): MNHNS, SASEGT. CDR3 protein: CASGTMNTGELFF.

This chain uses TRBV6-4 with TRBJ2-1. From germline, CDR1 is MRHNA and CDR2 SNTAGT. CDR3 size: 13 residues. CDR3 amino acids: CASSETSVNEQFF.

The chain recombines TRBV10-3 with TRBJ2-1. This CDR3 is built from 11 residues. CDR1 and CDR2 (germline): ENHRY, SYGVKD. The CDR3 sequence is CAVVSGNEQFF.

The chain couples TRBV29-1 to TRBJ2-7; TCRdb picks TRBD1, but there is no DNA to check that call. The CDR3 loop spans 13 amino acids. Germline lookup yields CDR1 SQVTM and CDR2 ANQGSEA. CDR3: CSVEGQWKNEQYF.